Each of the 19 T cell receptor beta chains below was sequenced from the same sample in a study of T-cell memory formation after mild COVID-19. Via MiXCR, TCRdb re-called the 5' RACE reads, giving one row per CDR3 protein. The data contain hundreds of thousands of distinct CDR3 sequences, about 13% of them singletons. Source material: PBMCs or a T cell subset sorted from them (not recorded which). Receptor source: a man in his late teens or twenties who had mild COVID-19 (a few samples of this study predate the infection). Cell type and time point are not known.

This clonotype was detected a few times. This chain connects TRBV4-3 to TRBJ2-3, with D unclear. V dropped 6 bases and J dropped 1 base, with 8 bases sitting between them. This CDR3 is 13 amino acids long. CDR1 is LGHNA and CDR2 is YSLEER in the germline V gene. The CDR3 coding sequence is TGCGCCAGCAGGGCCCACCGCACAGATACGCAGTATTTT. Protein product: CASRAHRTDTQYF.

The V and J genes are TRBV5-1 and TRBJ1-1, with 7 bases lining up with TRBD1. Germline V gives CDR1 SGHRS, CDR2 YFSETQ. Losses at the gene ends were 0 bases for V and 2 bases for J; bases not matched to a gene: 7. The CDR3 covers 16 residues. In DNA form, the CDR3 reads TGCGCCAGCAGCTTGGTACCAGGGGGAACCAACACTGAAGCTTTCTTT. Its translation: CASSLVPGGTNTEAFF. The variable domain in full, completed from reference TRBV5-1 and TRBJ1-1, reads KAGVTQTPRYLIKTRGQQVTLSCSPISGHRSVSWYQQTPGQGLQFLFEYFSETQRNKGNFPGRFSGRQFSNSRSEMNVSTLELGDSALYLCASSLVPGGTNTEAFFGQGTRLTVV.

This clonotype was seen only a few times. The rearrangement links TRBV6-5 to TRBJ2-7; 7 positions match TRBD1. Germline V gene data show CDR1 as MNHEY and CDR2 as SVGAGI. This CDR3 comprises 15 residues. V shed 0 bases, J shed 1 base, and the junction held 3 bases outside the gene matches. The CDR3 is CASSYSARGSYEQYF. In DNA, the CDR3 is TGTGCCAGCAGTTACTCGGCCAGGGGGTCCTACGAGCAGTACTTC.

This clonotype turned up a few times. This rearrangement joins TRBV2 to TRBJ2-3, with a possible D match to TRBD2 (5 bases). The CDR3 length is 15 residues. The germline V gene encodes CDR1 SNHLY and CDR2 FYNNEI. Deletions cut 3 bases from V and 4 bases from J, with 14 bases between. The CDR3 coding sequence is TGTGCCAGCAGTGATAGTGACGGGGTGGCAGATACGCAGTATTTT. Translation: CASSDSDGVADTQYF.

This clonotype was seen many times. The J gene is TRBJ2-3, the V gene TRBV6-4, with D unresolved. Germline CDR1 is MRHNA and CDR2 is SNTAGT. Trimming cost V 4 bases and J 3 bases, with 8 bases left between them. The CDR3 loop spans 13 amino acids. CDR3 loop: CASSGNPTDTQYF. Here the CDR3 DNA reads TGTGCCAGCAGTGGGAACCCAACAGATACGCAGTATTTT.

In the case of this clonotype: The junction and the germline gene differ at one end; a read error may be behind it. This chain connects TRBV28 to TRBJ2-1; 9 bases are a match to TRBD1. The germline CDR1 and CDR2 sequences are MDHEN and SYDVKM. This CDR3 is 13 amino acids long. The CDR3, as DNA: TGCCTCACAGGGGGCAGGGACTACAATGAGCAGTTCTTC. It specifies CLTGGRDYNEQFF. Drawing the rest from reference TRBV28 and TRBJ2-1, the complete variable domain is DVKVTQSSRYLVKRTGEKVFLECVQDMDHENMFWYRQDPGLGLRLIYFSYDVKMKEKGDIPEGYSVSREKKERFSLILESASTNQTSMYLCLTGGRDYNEQFFGPGTRLTVL.

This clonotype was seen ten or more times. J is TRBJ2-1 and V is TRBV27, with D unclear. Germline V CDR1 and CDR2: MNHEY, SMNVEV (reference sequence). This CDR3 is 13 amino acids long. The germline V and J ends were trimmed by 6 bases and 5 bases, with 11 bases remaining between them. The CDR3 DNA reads TGTGCCAGCAGATCCGGGTTAGACAATGAGCAGTTCTTC. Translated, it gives CASRSGLDNEQFF.

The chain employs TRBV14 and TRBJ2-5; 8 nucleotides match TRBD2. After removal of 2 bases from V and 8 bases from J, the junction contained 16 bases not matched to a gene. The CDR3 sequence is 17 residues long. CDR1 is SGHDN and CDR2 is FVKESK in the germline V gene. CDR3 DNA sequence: TGTGCCAGCAGCCAATCTCGTGGCGGGGGGATAGGAGAAACCCAGTACTTC. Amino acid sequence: CASSQSRGGGIGETQYF.

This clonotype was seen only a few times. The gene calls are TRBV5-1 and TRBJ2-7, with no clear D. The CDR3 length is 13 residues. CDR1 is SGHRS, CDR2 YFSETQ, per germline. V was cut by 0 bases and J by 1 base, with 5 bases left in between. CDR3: CASSLEQSYEQYF. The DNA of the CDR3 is TGCGCCAGCAGCTTGGAGCAGTCCTACGAGCAGTACTTC.

CDR3 residues: CASSPPTQAGTEAFF. In DNA form, the CDR3 reads TGTGCCAGCTCACCACCGACACAGGCGGGCACTGAAGCTTTCTTT. This chain links TRBV18 with TRBJ1-1; D is perhaps TRBD1 (5 bases). The V end lost 0 bases, the J end lost 4 bases, and 12 bases lay between the germline ends. This CDR3 spans 15 amino acids. Per the germline V gene, CDR1 is KGHSH and CDR2 is LQKENI.

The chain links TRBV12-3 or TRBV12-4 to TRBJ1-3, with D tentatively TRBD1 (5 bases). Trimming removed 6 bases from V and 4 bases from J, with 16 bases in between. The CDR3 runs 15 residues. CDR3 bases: TGTGCCAGCAGCTCTCAGGGAGATCCAGGAAACACCATATATTTT. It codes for CASSSQGDPGNTIYF.

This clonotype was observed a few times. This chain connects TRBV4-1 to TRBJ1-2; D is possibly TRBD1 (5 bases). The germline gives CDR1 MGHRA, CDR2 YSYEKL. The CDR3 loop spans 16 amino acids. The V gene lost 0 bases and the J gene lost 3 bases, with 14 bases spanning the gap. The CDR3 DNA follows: TGCGCCAGCAGCCAAGAAGGGTGGGGGTCCGACTATGGCTACACCTTC. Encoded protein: CASSQEGWGSDYGYTF.

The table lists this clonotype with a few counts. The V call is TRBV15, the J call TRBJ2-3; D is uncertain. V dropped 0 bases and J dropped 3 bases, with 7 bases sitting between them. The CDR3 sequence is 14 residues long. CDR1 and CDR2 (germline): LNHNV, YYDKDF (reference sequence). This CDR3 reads CATSRESRTDTQYF. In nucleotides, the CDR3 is TGTGCCACCAGCAGAGAGTCAAGGACAGATACGCAGTATTTT.

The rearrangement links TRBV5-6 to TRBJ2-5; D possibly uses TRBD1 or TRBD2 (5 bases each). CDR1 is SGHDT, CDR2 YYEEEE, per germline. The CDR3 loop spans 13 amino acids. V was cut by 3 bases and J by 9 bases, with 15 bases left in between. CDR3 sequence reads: CASSSGSGLAQYF. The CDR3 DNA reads TGTGCCAGCAGCTCGGGGTCGGGGCTGGCCCAGTACTTC.

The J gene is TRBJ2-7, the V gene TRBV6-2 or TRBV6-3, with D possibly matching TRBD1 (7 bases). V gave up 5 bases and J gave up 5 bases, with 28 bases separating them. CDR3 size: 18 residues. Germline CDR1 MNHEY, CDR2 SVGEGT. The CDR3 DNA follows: TGTGCCAGCAGTAAGACGGCGGAGGTAGCAGGGGGGCCGCACGAGCAGTACGTC. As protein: CASSKTAEVAGGPHEQYV.

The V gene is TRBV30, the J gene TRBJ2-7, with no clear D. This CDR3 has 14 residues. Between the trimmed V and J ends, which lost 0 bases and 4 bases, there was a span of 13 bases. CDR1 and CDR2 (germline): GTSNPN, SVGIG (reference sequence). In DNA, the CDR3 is TGTGCCTGGAGTGTACGAGGACCGCTATACGAGCAGTACTTC. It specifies CAWSVRGPLYEQYF.

DNA of the CDR3: TGCAGCGTTGGTCTTTTTGGGGACAAATACTACGAGCAGTACTTC. Its translation: CSVGLFGDKYYEQYF. The rearrangement joins TRBV29-1 to TRBJ2-7, with D maybe TRBD1 (6 bases). V lost 4 bases and J lost 3, with 19 bases in between. The CDR3 extends over 15 amino acids. Germline CDR1 reads SQVTM; CDR2 reads ANQGSEA.

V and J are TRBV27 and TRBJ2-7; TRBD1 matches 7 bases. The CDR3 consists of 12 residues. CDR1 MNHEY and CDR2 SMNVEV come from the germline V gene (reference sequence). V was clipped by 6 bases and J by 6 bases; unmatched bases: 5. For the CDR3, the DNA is TGTGCCAGCAGCAACAGGGGTTTCGAGCAGTACTTC. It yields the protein CASSNRGFEQYF.

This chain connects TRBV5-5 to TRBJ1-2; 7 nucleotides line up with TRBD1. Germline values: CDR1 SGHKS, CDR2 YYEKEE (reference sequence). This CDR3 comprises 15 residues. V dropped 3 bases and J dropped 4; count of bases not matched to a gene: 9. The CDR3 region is CASSSKKTGSYGYTF. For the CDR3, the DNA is TGTGCCAGCAGCTCCAAAAAGACAGGGAGCTATGGCTACACCTTC.